One and the same sample provided the 6 T cell receptor beta chains below, sequenced in a study of a mutant IDH1 vaccine in newly diagnosed glioma. Time point described: baseline, week 1 (first vaccination visit). The sample's treatment: pre-vaccination baseline after standard-of-care therapy. TCRdb's copy holds only in-frame clones and misses some; the assay was immunoSEQ multiplex PCR. This table has under 80,000 clones, approximately 83% appearing once. Material: PBMCs, obtained from a glioma patient treated with radiotherapy, temozolomide or both. These receptors were taken from a man aged 25 to 40 with glioma.

CDR3 in DNA: TGTGCCAGCAGTCCTAGCGGACTAATGGGGACCCAGTACTTC. Its protein product is CASSPSGLMGTQYF. The chain joins TRBV6-5 to TRBJ2-5; 7 bases agree with TRBD2. Germline loops: CDR1 MNHEY, CDR2 SVGAGI. The CDR3 sequence is 14 residues long. Trimming at V came to 5 bases and at J to 7 bases, leaving 10 bases not matched to a gene.

The chain is built from TRBV9 and TRBJ1-2; weak D call: TRBD1 (6 bases). V was trimmed by 1 base and J by 6 bases, leaving 16 bases between them. Germline V gene lookup returns CDR1 SGDLS and CDR2 YYNGEE. CDR3 length: 15 residues. CDR3 residues: CASSVPRAGADGYTF. The CDR3 DNA reads TGTGCCAGCAGCGTACCGAGGGCAGGGGCGGATGGCTACACCTTC. Full variable domain (missing parts from reference TRBV9 and TRBJ1-2): DSGVTQTPKHLITATGQRVTLRCSPRSGDLSVYWYQQSLDQGLQFLIQYYNGEERAKGNILERFSAQQFPDLHSELNLSSLELGDSALYFCASSVPRAGADGYTFGSGTRLTVV.

The chain combines TRBV14 with TRBJ1-4, with 7 bases lining up with TRBD1. The length of the CDR3 is 18 residues. From germline, CDR1 is SGHDN and CDR2 FVKESK. J was trimmed by 8 bases and V by 0 bases; bases with no gene match: 15. CDR3 in DNA: TGTGCCAGCAGCCAAGAAAGGACAGGTGGAAAAGTCGGGGAAAAACTGTTTTTT. Its protein product is CASSQERTGGKVGEKLFF.

The gene calls are TRBV7-2 and TRBJ2-3; a weak D match, TRBD2 (6 bases). Germline loops: CDR1 SGHTA, CDR2 FQGNSA. Trimming stripped 5 bases from V and 0 bases from J, with 12 bases between. This CDR3 has 15 amino acids. For the CDR3, the DNA is TGTGCCAGCAGCCAAAGCGGGTCTAGCACAGATACGCAGTATTTT. It is translated as CASSQSGSSTDTQYF.

This chain links TRBV10-1 with TRBJ1-2, with TRBD1 as a possible D gene (6 bases). Per germline, CDR1 WNHNN and CDR2 SYGVQD (reference sequence). Trimming cost V 9 bases and J 5 bases, with 16 bases left between them. The CDR3 has 13 amino acids. The CDR3 DNA reads TGCGCCAGAGCCCCGGGACATGAGTATGGCTACACCTTC. Protein product: CARAPGHEYGYTF.

The chain couples TRBV18 to TRBJ2-7; no firm D call. Germline V gene sequence: CDR1 KGHSH, CDR2 LQKENI. The V end lost 6 bases, the J end lost 0 bases, and 18 bases lay between the germline ends. This CDR3 has 16 residues. CDR3 DNA sequence: TGTGCCAGCTCCCCCACCCAACACCCGGGCTCCTACGAGCAGTACTTC. Residues: CASSPTQHPGSYEQYF.